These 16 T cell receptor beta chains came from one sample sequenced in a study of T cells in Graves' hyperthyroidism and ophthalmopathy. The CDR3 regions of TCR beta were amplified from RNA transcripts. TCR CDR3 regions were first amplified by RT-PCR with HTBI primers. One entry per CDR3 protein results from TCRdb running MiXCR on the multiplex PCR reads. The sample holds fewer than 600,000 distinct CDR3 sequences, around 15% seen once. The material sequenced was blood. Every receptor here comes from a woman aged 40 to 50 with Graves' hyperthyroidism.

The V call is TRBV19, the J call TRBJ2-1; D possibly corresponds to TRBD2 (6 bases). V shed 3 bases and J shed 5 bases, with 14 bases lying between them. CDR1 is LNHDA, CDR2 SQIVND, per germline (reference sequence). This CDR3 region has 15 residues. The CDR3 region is CASSIGGRGNNEQFF. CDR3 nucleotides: TGTGCCAGTAGTATCGGAGGACGCGGGAACAATGAGCAGTTCTTC.

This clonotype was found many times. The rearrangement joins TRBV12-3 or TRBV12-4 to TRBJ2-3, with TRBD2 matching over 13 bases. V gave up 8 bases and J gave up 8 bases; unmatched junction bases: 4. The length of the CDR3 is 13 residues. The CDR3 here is CASGLAGVGTQYF. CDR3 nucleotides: TGTGCCAGCGGACTAGCGGGAGTCGGTACGCAGTATTTT.

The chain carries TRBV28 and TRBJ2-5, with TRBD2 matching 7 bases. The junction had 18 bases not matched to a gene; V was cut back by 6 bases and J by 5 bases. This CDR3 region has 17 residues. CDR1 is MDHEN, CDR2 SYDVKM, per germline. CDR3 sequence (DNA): TGTGCCAGCAGCCATCTAGTTTCTGGGGGAGGGAGGGAGACCCAGTACTTC. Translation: CASSHLVSGGGRETQYF.

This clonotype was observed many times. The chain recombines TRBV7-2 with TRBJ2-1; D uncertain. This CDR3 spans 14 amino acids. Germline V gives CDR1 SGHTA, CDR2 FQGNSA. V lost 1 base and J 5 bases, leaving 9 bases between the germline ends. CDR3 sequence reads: CASSLDHSHNEQFF. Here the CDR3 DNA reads TGTGCCAGCAGCTTAGATCACAGCCACAATGAGCAGTTCTTC.

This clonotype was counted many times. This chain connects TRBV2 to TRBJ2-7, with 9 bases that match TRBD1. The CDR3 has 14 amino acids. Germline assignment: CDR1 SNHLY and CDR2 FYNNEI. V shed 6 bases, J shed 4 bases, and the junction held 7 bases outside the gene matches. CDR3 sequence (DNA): TGTGCCAGCAGGACCGGGACAGGGAATTACGAGCAGTACTTC. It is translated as CASRTGTGNYEQYF.

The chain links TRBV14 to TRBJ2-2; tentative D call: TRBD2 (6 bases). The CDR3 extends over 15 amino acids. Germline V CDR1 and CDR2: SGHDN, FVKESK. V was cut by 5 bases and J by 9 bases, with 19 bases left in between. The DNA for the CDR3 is TGTGCCAGCAGCGTTTCGGGACTTCCCCCCCGGGAGCTGTTTTTT. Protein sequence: CASSVSGLPPRELFF.

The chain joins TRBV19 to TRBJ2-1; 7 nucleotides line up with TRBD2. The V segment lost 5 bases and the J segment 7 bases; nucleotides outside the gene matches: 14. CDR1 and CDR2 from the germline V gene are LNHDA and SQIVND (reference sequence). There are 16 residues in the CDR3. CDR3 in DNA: TGTGCCAGTAGTCCGGGACTAACGGGAGTTGGAAATGAGCAGTTCTTC. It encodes CASSPGLTGVGNEQFF.

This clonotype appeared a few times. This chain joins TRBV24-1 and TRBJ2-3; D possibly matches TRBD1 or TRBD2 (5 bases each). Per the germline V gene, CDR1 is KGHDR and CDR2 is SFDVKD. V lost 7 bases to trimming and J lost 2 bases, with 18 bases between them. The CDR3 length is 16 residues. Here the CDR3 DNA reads TGTGCCACCAGCAGACCGGGACCAGGAAACACAGATACGCAGTATTTT. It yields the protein CATSRPGPGNTDTQYF.

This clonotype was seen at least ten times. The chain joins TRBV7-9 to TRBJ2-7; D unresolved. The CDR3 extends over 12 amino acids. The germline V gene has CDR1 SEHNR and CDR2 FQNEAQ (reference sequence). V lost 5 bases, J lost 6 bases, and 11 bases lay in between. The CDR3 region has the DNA TGTGCCAGCAGCCTCACAGCTGGCGAGCAGTACTTC. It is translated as CASSLTAGEQYF.

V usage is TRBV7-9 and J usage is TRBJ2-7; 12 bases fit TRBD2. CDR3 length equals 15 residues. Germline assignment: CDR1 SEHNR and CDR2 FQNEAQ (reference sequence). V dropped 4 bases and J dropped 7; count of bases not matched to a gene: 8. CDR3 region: CASSSRLAGAQEQYF. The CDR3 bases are TGTGCCAGCAGCTCGCGACTAGCGGGAGCGCAGGAGCAGTACTTC.

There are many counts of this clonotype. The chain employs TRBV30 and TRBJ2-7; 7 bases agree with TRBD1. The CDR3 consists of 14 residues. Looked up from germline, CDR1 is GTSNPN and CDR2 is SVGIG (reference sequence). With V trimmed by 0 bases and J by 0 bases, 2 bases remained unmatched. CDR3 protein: CAWSVAGGSYEQYF. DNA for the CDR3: TGTGCCTGGAGTGTAGCAGGGGGCTCCTACGAGCAGTACTTC. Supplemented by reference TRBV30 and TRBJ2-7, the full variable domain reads SQTIHQWPATLVQPVGSPLSLECTVEGTSNPNLYWYRQAAGRGLQLLFYSVGIGQISSEVPQNLSASRPQDRQFILSSKKLLLSDSGFYLCAWSVAGGSYEQYFGPGTRLTVT.

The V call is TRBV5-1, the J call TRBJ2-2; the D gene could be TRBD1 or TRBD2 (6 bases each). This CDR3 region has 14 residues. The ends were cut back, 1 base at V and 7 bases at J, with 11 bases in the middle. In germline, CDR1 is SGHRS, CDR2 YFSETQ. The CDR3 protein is CASSLRGRDGELFF. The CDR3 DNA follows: TGCGCCAGCAGCTTGCGGGGGCGAGACGGGGAGCTGTTTTTT. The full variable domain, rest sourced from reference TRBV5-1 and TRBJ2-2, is KAGVTQTPRYLIKTRGQQVTLSCSPISGHRSVSWYQQTPGQGLQFLFEYFSETQRNKGNFPGRFSGRQFSNSRSEMNVSTLELGDSALYLCASSLRGRDGELFFGEGSRLTVL.

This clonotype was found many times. CDR3: CASLNWARELFF. As DNA, the CDR3 is TGTGCCAGCCTCAACTGGGCGCGGGAGCTGTTTTTT. The chain employs TRBV28 and TRBJ2-2; D remains ambiguous. Germline V gene lookup returns CDR1 MDHEN and CDR2 SYDVKM. V dropped 8 bases and J dropped 9 bases, with 13 bases sitting between them. This CDR3 has 12 residues.

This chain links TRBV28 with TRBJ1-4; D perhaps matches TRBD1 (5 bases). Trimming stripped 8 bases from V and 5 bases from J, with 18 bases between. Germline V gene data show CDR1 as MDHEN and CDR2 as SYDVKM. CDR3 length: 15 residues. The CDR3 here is CASLRVGQINEKLFF. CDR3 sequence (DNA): TGTGCCAGCCTCAGGGTGGGTCAGATAAATGAAAAACTGTTTTTT.

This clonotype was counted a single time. CDR3 DNA sequence: TGTGCCAGCAGCGGCCCGGGACAGGGTGGGCTCTACGAGCAGTACTTC. Translated, it gives CASSGPGQGGLYEQYF. This rearrangement joins TRBV7-9 to TRBJ2-7; 9 positions agree with TRBD1. CDR1 and CDR2 (germline): SEHNR, FQNEAQ (reference sequence). The V segment lost 5 bases and the J segment 3 bases; nucleotides outside the gene matches: 11. This CDR3 has 16 amino acids.

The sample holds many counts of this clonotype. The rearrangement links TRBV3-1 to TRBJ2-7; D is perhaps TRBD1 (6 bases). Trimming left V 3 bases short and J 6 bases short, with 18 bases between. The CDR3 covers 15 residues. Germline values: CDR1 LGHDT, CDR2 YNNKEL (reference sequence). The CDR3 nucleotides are TGTGCCAGCAGCCAGGAACCCGGGACACGGGGCGAGCAGTACTTC. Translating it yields CASSQEPGTRGEQYF.